This TCR beta chain was captured in a study of PD-1 blockade in classical Hodgkin lymphoma. Noted time point: cycle 4 day 1 (C4D1), after 6 weeks of nivolumab. No patient escaped relapse after autologous stem cell transplantation, and brentuximab vedotin exposure varied. Sequenced by immunoSEQ multiplex PCR; TCRdb stores in-frame clones only, minus some. The data hold more than 85,000 clones, with approximately 89% observed a single time. V was trimmed by 8 bases and J by 4 bases, leaving 5 bases between them. Germline-derived CDR1 and CDR2 are MNHNY and SVGAGI (reference sequence). The CDR3 runs to 10 residues. Broader study findings: The study reported lower baseline TCR diversity in newly diagnosed patients than in healthy donors.

This clone occurred once. Its target is unknown. The sample here was peripheral blood mononuclear cells (PBMCs), taken before the fourth cycle of nivolumab. The rearrangement uses TRBV6-6 and TRBJ1-2; D is undetermined. This clonotype originated in a human donor with classical Hodgkin lymphoma. As DNA, the CDR3 is TGTGCCAGCGGTAGCTATGGCTACACCTTC. Translation: CASGSYGYTF.